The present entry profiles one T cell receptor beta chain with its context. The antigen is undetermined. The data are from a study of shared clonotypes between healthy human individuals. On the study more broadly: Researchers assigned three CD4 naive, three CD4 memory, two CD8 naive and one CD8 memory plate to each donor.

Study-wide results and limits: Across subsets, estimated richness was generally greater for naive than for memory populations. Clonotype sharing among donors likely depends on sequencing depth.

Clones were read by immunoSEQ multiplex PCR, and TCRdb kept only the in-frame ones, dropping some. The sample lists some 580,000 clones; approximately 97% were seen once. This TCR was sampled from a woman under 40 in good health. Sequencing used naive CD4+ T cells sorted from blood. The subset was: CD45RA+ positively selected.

The CDR3 spells CASSSITLTGGVSSSYNEQFF. CDR3 coding DNA: TGTGCCAGCAGTTCTATAACCTTAACAGGGGGCGTATCAAGCTCCTACAATGAGCAGTTCTTC. This chain joins TRBV28 and TRBJ2-1; 9 bases align to TRBD1. Losses at the gene ends were 4 bases for V and 0 bases for J; bases not matched to a gene: 19. Germline CDR1 MDHEN, CDR2 SYDVKM. The length of the CDR3 is 21 residues.